This T cell receptor (beta chain) was recorded in a study of shared clonotypes between healthy human individuals. Broader study findings: Between several donors, naive CD4 clonotypes were shared at a level of about 5%. Donor scarcity curtailed the genetic and exposure-history diversity represented herein.

TCRdb's table, derived via immunoSEQ multiplex PCR, lists solely in-frame clones and lacks some. The sample records around 940,000 clones, around three quarters being singletons. Each donor was a Caucasian adult residing in Nashville, Tennessee. In the CD4+ fraction, cells were divided into CD45RA+ naive and CD45RA-negative memory subsets. Germline CDR1 is LNHDA and CDR2 is SQIVND (reference sequence). V dropped 7 bases and J dropped 2 bases, with 12 bases sitting between them. The CDR3 is made up of 15 amino acids. Only a few counts were recorded for this clone. Antigen: not known. The sequenced sample was memory CD4+ T cells sorted from blood. The subset is: CD45RA-negative fraction. The sequence derives from a man in his late teens or twenties in good health. This chain uses TRBV19 with TRBJ2-6; the D gene is possibly TRBD1 (6 bases). CDR3 protein: CASTGATAGANVLTF. As DNA, the CDR3 is TGTGCCAGTACAGGGGCGACTGCTGGGGCCAACGTCCTGACTTTC. The whole variable domain, filled in from reference TRBV19 and TRBJ2-6, reads DGGITQSPKYLFRKEGQNVTLSCEQNLNHDAMYWYRQDPGQGLRLIYYSQIVNDFQKGDIAEGYSVSREKKESFPLTVTSAQKNPTAFYLCASTGATAGANVLTFGAGSRLTVL.